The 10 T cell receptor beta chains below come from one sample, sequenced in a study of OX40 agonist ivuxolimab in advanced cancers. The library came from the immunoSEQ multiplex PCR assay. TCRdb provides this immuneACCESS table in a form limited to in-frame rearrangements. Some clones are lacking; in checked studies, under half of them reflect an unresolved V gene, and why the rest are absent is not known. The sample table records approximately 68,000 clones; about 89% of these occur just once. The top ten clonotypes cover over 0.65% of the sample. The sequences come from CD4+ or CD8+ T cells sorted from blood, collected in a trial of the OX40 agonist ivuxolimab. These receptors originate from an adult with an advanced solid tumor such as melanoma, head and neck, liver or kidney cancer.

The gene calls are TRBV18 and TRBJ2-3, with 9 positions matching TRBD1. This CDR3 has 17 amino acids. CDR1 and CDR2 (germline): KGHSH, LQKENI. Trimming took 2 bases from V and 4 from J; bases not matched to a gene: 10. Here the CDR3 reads CASSPIPGTGSPDTQYF. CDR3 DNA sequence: TGTGCCAGCTCACCAATACCCGGGACAGGGAGCCCAGATACGCAGTATTTT.

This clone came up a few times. The CDR3 protein is CASSQDQAAMRFGYTF. As DNA, the CDR3 is TGCGCCAGCAGCCAAGATCAGGCGGCTATGCGGTTCGGCTACACCTTC. The rearrangement uses TRBV4-1 and TRBJ1-2, with D uncertain. Looked up from germline, CDR1 is MGHRA and CDR2 is YSYEKL. V lost 0 bases to trimming and J lost 8 bases, with 19 bases between them. The CDR3 length is 16 residues.

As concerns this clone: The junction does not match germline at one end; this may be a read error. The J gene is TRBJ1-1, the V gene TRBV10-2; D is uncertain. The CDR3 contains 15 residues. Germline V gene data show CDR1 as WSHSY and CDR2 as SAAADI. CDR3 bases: TGTGCCATCAGTGAGGTCCCCGGCGGTAACACTGAAGCTTTCTTT. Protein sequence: CAISEVPGGNTEAFF.

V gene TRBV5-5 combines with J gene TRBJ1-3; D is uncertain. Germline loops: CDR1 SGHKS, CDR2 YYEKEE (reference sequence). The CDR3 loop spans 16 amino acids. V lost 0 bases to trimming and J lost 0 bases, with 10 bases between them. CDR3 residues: CASSLARQTSGNTIYF. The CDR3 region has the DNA TGTGCCAGCAGCTTGGCCCGGCAGACCTCTGGAAACACCATATATTTT. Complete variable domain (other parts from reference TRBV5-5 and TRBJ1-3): DAGVTQSPTHLIKTRGQQVTLRCSPISGHKSVSWYQQVLGQGPQFIFQYYEKEERGRGNFPDRFSARQFPNYSSELNVNALLLGDSALYLCASSLARQTSGNTIYFGEGSWLTVV.

DNA of the CDR3: TGTGCCACCGCGACAGGGTCCCGCTATGGCTACACCTTC. Protein: CATATGSRYGYTF. The chain uses TRBV6-5 and TRBJ1-2; TRBD1 matches 7 bases. The V and J ends lost 10 bases and 4 bases, in that order; junction bases with no gene match: 9. CDR3 size: 13 residues. Germline V gives CDR1 MNHEY, CDR2 SVGAGI.

The DNA of the CDR3 is TGTGCCAGCAGCAAAGGGGGGGGCTATGGCTACACCTTC. Translated: CASSKGGGYGYTF. The chain links TRBV25-1 to TRBJ1-2, with D perhaps TRBD1 (6 bases). Trimming removed 6 bases at V and 4 bases at J, with 12 bases between. CDR1 and CDR2 from the germline V gene are MGHDK and SYGVNS. This CDR3 region has 13 residues.

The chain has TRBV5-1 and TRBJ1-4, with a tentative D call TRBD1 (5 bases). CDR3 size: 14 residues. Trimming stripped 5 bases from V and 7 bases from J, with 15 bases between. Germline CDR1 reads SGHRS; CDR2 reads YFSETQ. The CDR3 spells CASRTGVSGEKLFF. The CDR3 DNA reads TGCGCCAGCAGGACGGGGGTCTCAGGTGAAAAACTGTTTTTT.

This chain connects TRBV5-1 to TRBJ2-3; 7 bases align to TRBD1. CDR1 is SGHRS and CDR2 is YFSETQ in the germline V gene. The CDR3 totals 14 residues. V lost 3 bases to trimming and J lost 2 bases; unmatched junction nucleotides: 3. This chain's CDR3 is CASSSGTATDTQYF. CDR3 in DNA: TGCGCCAGCAGCTCTGGGACAGCCACAGATACGCAGTATTTT.

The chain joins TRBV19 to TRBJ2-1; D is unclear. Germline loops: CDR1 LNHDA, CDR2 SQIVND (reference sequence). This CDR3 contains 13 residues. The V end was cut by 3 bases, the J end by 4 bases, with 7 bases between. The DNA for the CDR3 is TGTGCCAGTAGTATGGCGATATACAATGAGCAGTTCTTC. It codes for CASSMAIYNEQFF.

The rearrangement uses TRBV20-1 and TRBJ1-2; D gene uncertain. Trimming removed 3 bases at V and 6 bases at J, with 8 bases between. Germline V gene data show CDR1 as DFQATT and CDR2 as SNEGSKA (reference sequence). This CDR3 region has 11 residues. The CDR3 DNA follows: TGCAGTGCTAGCGGAGACCATGGCTACACCTTC. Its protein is CSASGDHGYTF.